The 24 T cell receptor beta chains in this list originate from one sample, sequenced in a study of blood T cell repertoires in COVID-19 (dated by TCRdb to about 2020). Preparation of the library involved the immunoSEQ multiplex PCR assay. TCRdb provides this immuneACCESS table in a form limited to in-frame rearrangements. Some clones are lacking; in checked studies, under half of them reflect an unresolved V gene, and why the rest are absent is not known. This sample holds about 150,000 clones; around 78% were observed only once. Around 1.7% of the sample goes to the ten largest clones. Material: peripheral blood. These receptors were obtained from an elderly man with acute or convalescent COVID-19.

This clone was observed a few times. This chain links TRBV5-6 with TRBJ1-1; D perhaps matches TRBD1 (6 bases). V lost 6 bases and J lost 1, with 19 bases in between. CDR3 length: 16 amino acids. Germline CDR1 reads SGHDT; CDR2 reads YYEEEE. For the CDR3, the DNA is TGTGCCAGCACCATGGGACACCTTACCTGGAACACTGAAGCTTTCTTT. Amino acids: CASTMGHLTWNTEAFF.

The chain combines TRBV5-1 with TRBJ2-3, with TRBD2 matching 12 bases. The junction had 4 bases not matched to a gene; V was cut back by 3 bases and J by 2 bases. There are 16 residues in the CDR3. Per germline, CDR1 SGHRS and CDR2 YFSETQ. The CDR3 region has the DNA TGCGCCAGCAGCTCCGGGACTAGCGGGTACACAGATACGCAGTATTTT. Its translation is CASSSGTSGYTDTQYF.

CDR3 residues: CASSEGLVSYNEQFF. CDR3 sequence (DNA): TGCGCCAGCAGCGAGGGACTAGTCTCCTACAATGAGCAGTTCTTC. The chain employs TRBV5-1 and TRBJ2-1, with 8 bases that match TRBD2. V shed 4 bases and J 0 bases; nucleotides not matched to a gene: 3. CDR1 is SGHRS, CDR2 YFSETQ, per germline. This CDR3 spans 15 amino acids.

This clone was observed a handful of times. The chain recombines TRBV5-5 with TRBJ2-1; 12 bases agree with TRBD2. Germline V lookup: CDR1 SGHKS, CDR2 YYEKEE (reference sequence). This CDR3 has 19 amino acids. The J segment lost 0 bases and the V segment lost 5 bases, leaving 12 bases of the junction unmatched. This CDR3 is CASRFSTSGGRSSYNEQFF. CDR3 nucleotides: TGTGCCAGCAGATTCTCGACTAGCGGGGGCAGGAGCTCCTACAATGAGCAGTTCTTC. Full variable domain (outside the CDR3, taken from reference TRBV5-5 and TRBJ2-1): DAGVTQSPTHLIKTRGQQVTLRCSPISGHKSVSWYQQVLGQGPQFIFQYYEKEERGRGNFPDRFSARQFPNYSSELNVNALLLGDSALYLCASRFSTSGGRSSYNEQFFGPGTRLTVL.

The chain is built from TRBV27 and TRBJ2-5; D is perhaps TRBD1 (7 bases). Trimming left V 5 bases short and J 5 bases short, with 18 bases between. Germline CDR1 is MNHEY and CDR2 is SMNVEV (reference sequence). The CDR3 loop spans 15 amino acids. CDR3 sequence reads: CASSRETGIEETQYF. The CDR3, as DNA: TGTGCCAGCAGTCGGGAGACAGGGATAGAGGAGACCCAGTACTTC.

This chain uses TRBV5-1 with TRBJ2-6, with D maybe TRBD1 (6 bases). CDR1 and CDR2 (germline): SGHRS, YFSETQ. V lost 5 bases and J 0 bases, leaving 9 bases between the germline ends. There are 15 residues in the CDR3. The CDR3 coding sequence is TGCGCCAGCAGTACAGGGAGCTCTGGGGCCAACGTCCTGACTTTC. It specifies CASSTGSSGANVLTF. Drawing the rest from reference TRBV5-1 and TRBJ2-6, the complete variable domain is KAGVTQTPRYLIKTRGQQVTLSCSPISGHRSVSWYQQTPGQGLQFLFEYFSETQRNKGNFPGRFSGRQFSNSRSEMNVSTLELGDSALYLCASSTGSSGANVLTFGAGSRLTVL.

J is TRBJ1-5 and V is TRBV7-8; possibly TRBD1 for D (5 bases). CDR3 length: 15 residues. The germline CDR1 and CDR2 sequences are SGHVS and FQNEAQ. V lost 1 base, J lost 5 bases, and 12 bases lay in between. CDR3 sequence reads: CASSLVETEYQPQHF. The CDR3 DNA sequence: TGTGCCAGCAGCTTAGTGGAGACAGAATATCAGCCCCAGCATTTT.

The chain is built from TRBV3-1 (or the pseudogene TRBV3-2) and TRBJ1-3; D unclear. The length of the CDR3 is 15 residues. Per the germline V gene, CDR1 is LGHDT and CDR2 is YNNKEL (reference sequence). Trimming took off 3 bases at V and 0 bases at J, with 9 bases between the two ends. The DNA of the CDR3 is TGTGCCAGCAGCCAGGCAGATGGCTCTGGAAACACCATATATTTT. Its translation is CASSQADGSGNTIYF.

The chain has TRBV11-2 and TRBJ2-3; 8 positions match TRBD2. The CDR3 consists of 16 residues. Germline V gene data show CDR1 as SGHAT and CDR2 as FQNNGV. The ends lost 1 base at V and 6 bases at J; junction bases unmatched: 9. The CDR3 here is CASSLAWRGAGDTQYF. CDR3 DNA sequence: TGTGCCAGCAGCTTAGCTTGGCGGGGGGCAGGGGATACGCAGTATTTT.

J is TRBJ1-1 and V is TRBV6-5; D possibly corresponds to TRBD1 (5 bases). The CDR3 length is 16 residues. The germline V gene has CDR1 MNHEY and CDR2 SVGAGI. V was pared by 0 bases and J by 0 bases, with 11 bases between. The CDR3 is CASSYSRRGVNTEAFF. The CDR3 nucleotides are TGTGCCAGCAGTTACTCGCGTAGGGGTGTGAACACTGAAGCTTTCTTT.

The V call is TRBV3-1 (or the pseudogene TRBV3-2), the J call TRBJ2-5, with TRBD1 matching over 10 bases. Germline assignment: CDR1 LGHDT and CDR2 YNNKEL (reference sequence). This CDR3 has 15 residues. V lost 4 bases to trimming and J lost 5 bases; unmatched junction nucleotides: 7. DNA of the CDR3: TGTGCCAGCAGCCCGGGACAGGGGATTTGGGAGACCCAGTACTTC. It is translated as CASSPGQGIWETQYF.

V usage is TRBV19 and J usage is TRBJ2-2; D might be TRBD2 (5 bases). CDR1 and CDR2 (germline): LNHDA, SQIVND (reference sequence). The V end lost 3 bases, the J end lost 4 bases, and 15 bases lay between the germline ends. The CDR3 is made up of 16 amino acids. CDR3 amino acids: CASSILHQAGTGELFF. CDR3 nucleotides: TGTGCCAGTAGTATCCTACATCAGGCGGGCACCGGGGAGCTGTTTTTT. Supplemented by reference TRBV19 and TRBJ2-2, the full variable domain reads DGGITQSPKYLFRKEGQNVTLSCEQNLNHDAMYWYRQDPGQGLRLIYYSQIVNDFQKGDIAEGYSVSREKKESFPLTVTSAQKNPTAFYLCASSILHQAGTGELFFGEGSRLTVL.

The chain employs TRBV27 and TRBJ1-4; D perhaps matches TRBD1 (6 bases). Per the germline V gene, CDR1 is MNHEY and CDR2 is SMNVEV (reference sequence). CDR3 length equals 18 residues. Trimming took off 2 bases at V and 6 bases at J, with 22 bases between the two ends. The CDR3 bases are TGTGCCAGCAGTTTAAACCCCCCAGAGGGGGGGAGGGATGAAAAACTGTTTTTT. Translated, it gives CASSLNPPEGGRDEKLFF.

The rearrangement uses TRBV9 and TRBJ2-3; TRBD2 is a possible D gene (5 bases). The V gene's germline CDR1 is SGDLS and CDR2 YYNGEE. This CDR3 comprises 15 residues. The V end was cut by 1 base, the J end by 5 bases, with 14 bases between. This CDR3 reads CASSVLGSVVDTQYF. CDR3 nucleotides: TGTGCCAGCAGCGTATTGGGTAGCGTGGTAGATACGCAGTATTTT.

The chain couples TRBV5-1 to TRBJ1-6; D is possibly TRBD1 (5 bases). The length of the CDR3 is 17 residues. V was pared by 0 bases and J by 5 bases, with 15 bases between. Germline V lookup: CDR1 SGHRS, CDR2 YFSETQ. The CDR3 sequence: CASSLVGGTRNNSPLHF. The CDR3 nucleotides are TGCGCCAGCAGCTTGGTCGGCGGGACGAGAAATAATTCACCCCTCCACTTT.

This sequence joins TRBV9 and TRBJ2-5; 7 bases agree with TRBD1. The CDR3 consists of 14 residues. The V segment lost 1 base and the J segment 5 bases; nucleotides outside the gene matches: 5. Germline-derived CDR1 and CDR2 are SGDLS and YYNGEE. CDR3 sequence (DNA): TGTGCCAGCAGCGTATCAGGGGGTCTGGAGACCCAGTACTTC. This translates into CASSVSGGLETQYF.

The chain combines TRBV7-9 with TRBJ1-2; 12 bases match TRBD1. V dropped 5 bases and J dropped 5; count of bases not matched to a gene: 9. Germline loops: CDR1 SEHNR, CDR2 FQNEAQ (reference sequence). The CDR3 is 16 amino acids. This chain's CDR3 is CASSRPGTGGGYGYTF. The DNA for the CDR3 is TGTGCCAGCAGCAGACCCGGGACAGGGGGCGGGTATGGCTACACCTTC. The full variable domain, with the rest looked up from reference TRBV7-9 and TRBJ1-2, is DTGVSQNPRHKITKRGQNVTFRCDPISEHNRLYWYRQTLGQGPEFLTYFQNEAQLEKSRLLSDRFSAERPKGSFSTLEIQRTEQGDSAMYLCASSRPGTGGGYGYTFGSGTRLTVV.

The chain is built from TRBV5-4 and TRBJ2-1; 9 bases are shared with TRBD2. J was trimmed by 3 bases and V by 2 bases; bases with no gene match: 3. The germline V gene has CDR1 SGHNT and CDR2 YYREEE (reference sequence). The CDR3 has 15 amino acids. The CDR3 loop is CASSLGGGDYNEQFF. The CDR3 bases are TGTGCCAGCAGCTTAGGCGGGGGGGACTACAATGAGCAGTTCTTC. The variable domain in full, completed from reference TRBV5-4 and TRBJ2-1, reads ETGVTQSPTHLIKTRGQQVTLRCSSQSGHNTVSWYQQALGQGPQFIFQYYREEENGRGNFPPRFSGLQFPNYSSELNVNALELDDSALYLCASSLGGGDYNEQFFGPGTRLTVL.

This clone turned up a few times. The V and J genes are TRBV11-1 and TRBJ1-5; no clear D. Germline values: CDR1 SGHAT, CDR2 FQDESV (reference sequence). The CDR3 runs to 14 residues. Deletions cut 1 base from V and 7 bases from J, with 11 bases between. CDR3 sequence (DNA): TGTGCCAGCAGCTTAGAAGGGTCGGGGCAGCCCCAGCATTTT. It encodes CASSLEGSGQPQHF. Together with reference TRBV11-1 and TRBJ1-5, the CDR3 gives the full variable domain: EAEVAQSPRYKITEKSQAVAFWCDPISGHATLYWYRQILGQGPELLVQFQDESVVDDSQLPKDRFSAERLKGVDSTLKIQPAELGDSAMYLCASSLEGSGQPQHFGDGTRLSIL.

The chain combines TRBV9 with TRBJ2-3; D unclear. Germline V gene lookup returns CDR1 SGDLS and CDR2 YYNGEE. Trimming removed 2 bases from V and 4 bases from J, with 17 bases in between. The CDR3 has 16 residues. The CDR3 sequence: CASSVTPSRSADTQYF. Here the CDR3 DNA reads TGTGCCAGCAGCGTGACCCCCTCGAGGTCCGCAGATACGCAGTATTTT.

This clone was detected a few times. The chain employs TRBV6-2 or TRBV6-3 and TRBJ2-1, with 9 bases that match TRBD1. J was trimmed by 7 bases and V by 6 bases; bases with no gene match: 10. Germline V gene data show CDR1 as MNHEY and CDR2 as SVGEGT. This CDR3 has 15 residues. Written as DNA, the CDR3 is TGTGCCAGCAGCCCAACAGGGGGCGGGTTGAATGAGCAGTTCTTC. It encodes CASSPTGGGLNEQFF.

The chain couples TRBV12-5 to TRBJ1-2; D perhaps matches TRBD1 (5 bases). The germline V and J ends were trimmed by 0 bases and 4 bases, with 15 bases remaining between them. The CDR3 extends over 16 amino acids. Germline lookup yields CDR1 LGHNT and CDR2 FRNRAP. CDR3 bases: TGTGCTAGTGGTTTGGTACGAGCCAGGGATCCCTATGGCTACACCTTC. Its translation is CASGLVRARDPYGYTF.

In this sample, this clone turned up once. This chain joins TRBV7-2 and TRBJ2-7, with D perhaps matching TRBD2 (5 bases). Germline values: CDR1 SGHTA, CDR2 FQGNSA. The CDR3 length is 17 residues. V was cut by 3 bases and J by 3 bases, with 21 bases left in between. CDR3 protein: CASSLPLSNPRDYEQYF. CDR3 sequence (DNA): TGTGCCAGCAGCTTGCCCTTGTCAAACCCGAGGGACTACGAGCAGTACTTC.

J is TRBJ2-5 and V is TRBV29-1; D gene unclear. V lost 3 bases and J 2 bases, leaving 7 bases between the germline ends. Germline V gives CDR1 SQVTM, CDR2 ANQGSEA. CDR3 size: 12 residues. CDR3 nucleotides: TGCAGCGTTGAGTACTTTCAAGAGACCCAGTACTTC. It codes for CSVEYFQETQYF.